This T cell receptor beta chain was recovered during a study of T cell repertoires in cytomegalovirus infection. On the study more broadly: Recently identified HLA-C-restricted CMV epitopes were among the peptides used. Public TCR beta signatures were indicative of both CMV infection and a matching HLA type.

The V end was cut by 5 bases, the J end by 2 bases, with 15 bases between. The germline gives CDR1 SGHTA, CDR2 FQGNSA. This CDR3 region has 15 residues. Whole-study findings and limits: HLA-C-restricted, CMV-specific TCR beta clonotypes were dominant ex vivo. Cumulative public TCR beta family frequency identified CMV carriers with the relevant HLA.

This clonotype occurred many times. The antigen remains unidentified. TCRdb reanalysed the reads using MiXCR and keeps one entry per CDR3 protein. This table has 570,000 or so distinct CDR3 sequences, around 40% appearing once. The material sequenced was cultured PBMCs, taken from culture after CMV antigen stimulation. This TCR came from a human donor in good health (CMV status not recorded). Some clones in this sample may be carry-over from other donors' samples. The chain recombines TRBV7-2 with TRBJ1-1; D remains ambiguous. The CDR3 nucleotides are TGTGCCAGCAGCCCCCAAGTAGAATTTAACACTGAAGCTTTCTTT. Amino acids: CASSPQVEFNTEAFF. The whole variable domain, filled in from reference TRBV7-2 and TRBJ1-1, reads GAGVSQSPSNKVTEKGKDVELRCDPISGHTALYWYRQSLGQGLEFLIYFQGNSAPDKSGLPSDRFSAERTGGSVSTLTIQRTQQEDSAVYLCASSPQVEFNTEAFFGQGTRLTVV.